This T cell receptor beta chain was found in a study of T cells expressing NK-cell markers. Study-level information: It was sorted CD3+CD56-NKG2C+, CD3+CD56+NKG2C- and CD3+CD56+NKG2C+ T cells that provided the TCR beta repertoires. The study, taken as a whole, reports: One observes that, in several donors, these clonotypes were also the leading ones within the CD3+CD56-NKG2C+ fraction. Dominant NKG2C+ clonotypes made up roughly 1.0-8% of CD8+ T cells in a handful of donors.

A remark on this clonotype: Its antigen is currently unknown.

It was by 5'RACE template switching with UMIs that TCR beta cDNA was made. TCRdb derives one entry per CDR3 protein from the 5' RACE reads, leaving out DNA. The clone table shows about 300,000 distinct CDR3 sequences, with the ten largest holding around 3.9%. Germline V gene sequence: CDR1 SGHDT, CDR2 YYEEEE. The CDR3 contains 16 residues. The receptor was isolated from a woman aged 18 to 75 in good health. Sequencing was performed on blood T cells: a sorted CD56 or NKG2C T cell subset, CD4+ or CD8+ T cells, or bulk PBMC T cells (not recorded which). The V call is TRBV5-6, the J call TRBJ1-1; TCRdb's D gene call, TRBD1, goes unchecked for lack of DNA. CDR3 residues: CASNNPGTGTWTEAFF. The whole variable domain, filled in from reference TRBV5-6 and TRBJ1-1, reads DAGVTQSPTHLIKTRGQQVTLRCSPKSGHDTVSWYQQALGQGPQFIFQYYEEEERQRGNFPDRFSGHQFPNYSSELNVNALLLGDSALYLCASNNPGTGTWTEAFFGQGTRLTVV.